This T cell receptor (beta chain) appears in the sequencing data of a study of blood T cell repertoires in COVID-19. The overall study: The United States, Italy and Spain were the sources of the acute and convalescent COVID-19 samples. Nucleic acid was either cDNA or gDNA, and it came from T cells, B-cell-depleted T cells, or PBMCs.

Original analysis: Estimation of nucleated cell counts was performed using reference gene primer amplification. The assay was immunoSEQ multiplex PCR, and TCRdb's table has in-frame clones only and misses some. For V, J and clone size, that table is used; D and trimming come from the DNA. The sample lists some 190,000 clones; approximately 85% were seen once. This CDR3 is 15 amino acids long. Germline CDR1 SEHNR, CDR2 FQNEAQ (reference sequence). Losses at the gene ends were 5 bases for V and 7 bases for J; bases not matched to a gene: 9. This sequence originates from a woman aged 70-85 years with active or convalescent COVID-19. V is TRBV7-9 and J is TRBJ2-1; TRBD1 agrees at 9 bases. What was sequenced was peripheral blood. In DNA, the CDR3 is TGTGCCAGCAGCCAGGAATTGGGGACAGGGAATGAGCAGTTCTTC. Translating it yields CASSQELGTGNEQFF.